The rows below give T cell receptor beta chains drawn from one sample of a study of type 1 regulatory T cells. No antigen has been assigned to these receptors. TCRdb processed the reads anew with MiXCR; each CDR3 protein has one entry. Of about 65,000 distinct CDR3 sequences listed, approximately 50% are singletons. Sequenced input: cultured non-Tr1 T cells, either the whole culture or a sorted T cell fraction (not recorded which). The source of these receptors is a human donor in good health. The CDR3 runs from the conserved cysteine through the conserved F or W. A D gene is named only where the DNA matches it firmly. A row's size may be missing; if present it is once, few, many or a size class.

J	D	size	V	CDR3	DNA
TRBJ2-5	NA	NA	TRBV5-6	CASSFTTRQEIQYF	TGTGCCAGCAGCTTCACGACTAGGCAAGAGATCCAGTACTTC
TRBJ2-1	NA	few	TRBV5-1	CASSLNTRYYNEQFF	TGCGCCAGCAGCTTGAACACACGGTATTACAATGAGCAGTTCTTC
TRBJ1-2	NA	NA	TRBV5-6	CASSARALGTYYGYTF	TGTGCCAGCAGCGCCAGGGCTCTCGGGACGTACTATGGCTACACCTTC
TRBJ1-6	NA	NA	TRBV20-1	CSARGRIGSPLHF	TGCAGTGCTAGAGGAAGGATAGGTTCACCCCTCCACTTT
TRBJ2-7	NA	few	TRBV3-1	CASSPSSGRGAYEQYF	TGTGCCAGCAGCCCATCTTCGGGGCGAGGGGCCTACGAGCAGTACTTC
TRBJ2-5	NA	NA	TRBV5-4	CASSPDYQQETQYF	TGTGCCAGCAGCCCGGACTACCAGCAAGAGACCCAGTACTTC
TRBJ1-1	NA	NA	TRBV7-2	CASRKLGQRGSEAFF	TGTGCCAGCAGGAAACTCGGACAGCGAGGGTCTGAAGCTTTCTTT
TRBJ1-1	NA	NA	TRBV29-1	CSVEQGLMNTEAFF	TGCAGCGTCGAACAGGGCCTCATGAACACTGAAGCTTTCTTT
TRBJ2-2	NA	NA	TRBV30	CAWTPVRGIYTGELFF	TGTGCCTGGACCCCGGTCCGGGGGATATACACCGGGGAGCTGTTTTTT
TRBJ1-3	NA	few	TRBV3-1	CASSSGPGNTIYF	TGTGCCAGCAGCTCGGGCCCTGGAAACACCATATATTTT
TRBJ2-7	TRBD2	few	TRBV6-5	CASSYPGLGEQYF	TGTGCCAGCAGTTACCCCGGACTAGGAGAGCAGTACTTC
TRBJ2-3	NA	NA	TRBV5-1	CASSLAAGTDTQYF	TGCGCCAGCAGCTTGGCCGCAGGCACAGATACGCAGTATTTT
TRBJ2-7	TRBD2	NA	TRBV14	CASSQGLAGGQTHEQYF	TGTGCCAGCAGCCAGGGACTAGCGGGGGGCCAAACCCACGAGCAGTACTTC
TRBJ2-3	TRBD2	NA	TRBV10-3	CATRTSGGTDTQYF	TGTGCCACCAGGACTAGCGGGGGGACAGATACGCAGTATTTT
TRBJ1-1	NA	NA	TRBV12-3/TRBV12-4	CASSPERHGTEAFF	TGTGCCAGCAGCCCTGAGAGGCATGGCACTGAAGCTTTCTTT
TRBJ1-2	NA	NA	TRBV20-1	CSARVRGNYGYTF	TGCAGTGCTAGAGTAAGGGGAAACTATGGCTACACCTTC
TRBJ2-7	NA	NA	TRBV5-1	CASSLGHRSGAYEQYF	TGCGCCAGCAGCTTGGGTCACAGGTCAGGCGCCTACGAGCAGTACTTC
TRBJ1-1	NA	NA	TRBV18	CASSPQGSGGTEAFF	TGTGCCAGCTCACCACAGGGATCCGGTGGCACTGAAGCTTTCTTT
TRBJ2-7	TRBD1	NA	TRBV5-1	CASRLGTGGAYEQYF	TGCGCCAGCAGACTTGGAACAGGGGGCGCGTACGAGCAGTACTTC
TRBJ1-1	NA	few	TRBV6-1	CASSAGNTEAFF	TGTGCCAGCAGTGCGGGGAACACTGAAGCTTTCTTT
TRBJ2-6	NA	NA	TRBV5-1	CASRQGRGTGANVLTF	TGCGCCAGCAGACAGGGCAGGGGTACTGGGGCCAACGTCCTGACTTTC
TRBJ2-5	TRBD2	few	TRBV3-1	CASSPWTSGQETQYF	TGTGCCAGCAGCCCCTGGACTAGCGGCCAAGAGACCCAGTACTTC
TRBJ2-1	TRBD2	few	TRBV7-2	CASSSARGGSPQFF	TGTGCCAGCAGCTCAGCCCGGGGGGGCTCCCCGCAGTTCTTC
TRBJ2-2	NA	many	TRBV12-3/TRBV12-4	CASSLSISVNTGELFF	TGTGCCAGCAGTTTAAGCATTAGCGTCAACACCGGGGAGCTGTTTTTT
TRBJ2-3	NA	NA	TRBV6-6	CASTFRDISDTQYF	TGTGCCAGCACCTTCAGGGATATCTCAGATACGCAGTATTTT
TRBJ1-2	NA	NA	TRBV7-2	CASSLEGGGGGYIF	TGTGCCAGCAGCTTAGAGGGCGGAGGCGGGGGCTACATCTTC
TRBJ1-2	NA	NA	TRBV27	CASSSQGGGYTF	TGTGCCAGCAGTTCACAGGGAGGAGGCTACACCTTC
TRBJ1-2	TRBD1	few	TRBV6-5	CASRSRDRHNYGYTF	TGTGCCAGCAGGTCCCGGGACAGGCATAACTATGGCTACACCTTC
TRBJ2-5	TRBD1	NA	TRBV18	CASSPTGYQETQYF	TGTGCCAGCTCACCGACAGGGTACCAAGAGACCCAGTACTTC
TRBJ2-3	TRBD1	NA	TRBV23-1	CASSQSRLERGHADTQYF	TGCGCCAGCAGTCAATCGCGCTTAGAGAGGGGGCATGCAGATACGCAGTATTTT
TRBJ2-3	TRBD1	medium-sized	TRBV4-1	CASSSGTGGPDTQYF	TGCGCCAGCAGCTCCGGGACAGGGGGTCCAGATACGCAGTATTTT
TRBJ1-4	TRBD1	NA	TRBV7-2	CASSLVSGTGEKLFF	TGTGCCAGCAGCTTAGTCTCAGGGACAGGTGAAAAACTGTTTTTT
TRBJ1-5	NA	NA	TRBV7-2	CASSLEGTGYHSNQPQHF	TGTGCCAGCAGCTTAGAAGGTACAGGGTACCATAGCAATCAGCCCCAGCATTTT
TRBJ1-1	NA	NA	TRBV10-1	CASSWDSVGNTEAFF	TGCGCCAGCAGTTGGGACTCCGTCGGGAACACTGAAGCTTTCTTT
TRBJ2-7	NA	once	TRBV7-8	CASSLAPGKGNEQYF	TGTGCCAGCAGCTTAGCTCCAGGGAAAGGGAACGAGCAGTACTTC
TRBJ2-1	NA	NA	TRBV4-2	CASSQDGREQFF	TGTGCCAGCAGCCAAGATGGGCGTGAGCAGTTCTTC
TRBJ2-2	TRBD1	NA	TRBV7-6	CASSFGQATGELFF	TGTGCCAGCAGCTTCGGACAGGCCACCGGGGAGCTGTTTTTT
TRBJ2-5	NA	NA	TRBV20-1	CSAGEGERQETQYF	TGCAGTGCTGGGGAGGGGGAAAGGCAAGAGACCCAGTACTTC
TRBJ1-1	TRBD1	NA	TRBV2	CASRMTGLIMHTEAFF	TGTGCCAGCAGAATGACAGGGCTAATCATGCACACTGAAGCTTTCTTT
TRBJ2-7	TRBD1	many	TRBV20-1	CSARDPGQGEYEQYF	TGCAGTGCTAGAGACCCGGGACAGGGGGAGTACGAGCAGTACTTC
TRBJ1-4	TRBD1	NA	TRBV4-1	CASSQDIGTGVNFRKLFF	TGCGCCAGCAGCCAAGATATAGGGACAGGGGTCAATTTTCGAAAACTGTTTTTT
TRBJ2-4	TRBD2	NA	TRBV20-1	CSARALAGIQYF	TGCAGTGCTAGGGCGCTAGCGGGCATTCAGTACTTC
TRBJ1-2	NA	few	TRBV11-2	CASSPEDNLGGYTF	TGTGCCAGCAGCCCCGAGGACAACCTGGGGGGCTACACCTTC
TRBJ2-7	TRBD1	NA	TRBV11-2	CASINLRDRGPSYEQYF	TGTGCCAGCATCAACCTCCGGGACAGGGGACCCTCCTACGAGCAGTACTTC
TRBJ1-2	TRBD1	NA	TRBV27	CASSLWGTGINGYTF	TGTGCCAGCAGTTTATGGGGGACAGGGATTAATGGCTACACCTTC
TRBJ2-1	NA	few	TRBV18	CASSSLYNEQFF	TGTGCCAGCTCATCTCTTTACAATGAGCAGTTCTTC
TRBJ1-3	NA	NA	TRBV30	CAWRRGDTGNTIYF	TGTGCCTGGAGGAGGGGGGACACTGGAAACACCATATATTTT
TRBJ2-1	NA	NA	TRBV11-1	CASRHRSGEQFF	TGTGCCAGCCGCCACCGTTCTGGAGAGCAGTTCTTC
TRBJ1-5	NA	NA	TRBV20-1	CSARDSGDQPQHF	TGCAGTGCTAGAGATTCGGGCGATCAGCCCCAGCATTTT
TRBJ2-4	TRBD2	NA	TRBV7-2	CASSLRGLAGGNLAKNIQYF	TGTGCCAGCAGCTTACGGGGACTAGCGGGGGGAAACCTAGCCAAAAACATTCAGTACTTC
TRBJ2-7	TRBD1	few	TRBV20-1	CSARVILGTGGAYEQYF	TGCAGTGCTAGAGTGATTTTGGGGACAGGGGGCGCCTACGAGCAGTACTTC
TRBJ2-5	NA	NA	TRBV2	CASGREQETQYF	TGTGCCAGCGGAAGAGAGCAAGAGACCCAGTACTTC
TRBJ1-1	NA	few	TRBV20-1	CSARDEPMNTEAFF	TGCAGTGCTAGAGATGAGCCAATGAACACTGAAGCTTTCTTT
TRBJ2-7	NA	few	TRBV18	CASSPPQAQEQYF	TGTGCCAGCTCACCACCCCAGGCTCAGGAGCAGTACTTC